Listed below are T cell receptor beta chains from one sample, sequenced in a study of T cell responses to AZD1222 COVID-19 vaccine. Method: immunoSEQ multiplex PCR; TCRdb's copy keeps in-frame clones and lacks some. The sample holds over 110,000 clones, about 90% seen once. Source: peripheral blood, taken 28 days after the second AZD1222 dose. The receptors were sampled from an adult who received the AZD1222 COVID-19 vaccine. Each CDR3 is given with its conserved first and last residue. The order of the fields is V gene, D gene, J gene, clone size, CDR3 DNA, CDR3 protein. D genes are given only for firm matches. The size entry is marked missing in some rows and otherwise reads once, few, many or a size class.

v_call: TRBV14
d_call: NA
j_call: TRBJ1-4
clone_size: NA
cdr3_nt: TGTGCCAGCAGCAACTGGGACCGAGGGACAACTAATGAAAAACTGTTTTTT
cdr3_aa: CASSNWDRGTTNEKLFF

v_call: TRBV4-2
d_call: TRBD1
j_call: TRBJ2-1
clone_size: NA
cdr3_nt: TGTGCCAGCAGCCCCGGGACAGATCACTACAATGAGCAGTTCTTC
cdr3_aa: CASSPGTDHYNEQFF

v_call: TRBV4-1
d_call: NA
j_call: TRBJ1-2
clone_size: NA
cdr3_nt: TGCGCCAGCAGCCAAGTATTTAACTATGGCTACACCTTC
cdr3_aa: CASSQVFNYGYTF

v_call: TRBV5-1
d_call: NA
j_call: TRBJ2-2
clone_size: NA
cdr3_nt: TGCGCCAGCACCCCGGGGGACCACAACACCGGGGAGCTGTTTTTT
cdr3_aa: CASTPGDHNTGELFF

v_call: TRBV2
d_call: TRBD1
j_call: TRBJ1-3
clone_size: NA
cdr3_nt: TGTGCCAGCAGCAGGGGGACAGGGGAAGGAAACACCATATATTTT
cdr3_aa: CASSRGTGEGNTIYF

v_call: TRBV10-3
d_call: NA
j_call: TRBJ1-2
clone_size: NA
cdr3_nt: TGTGCCATCAGTGAAGGCGGGGGAGGCGACTATGGCTACACCTTC
cdr3_aa: CAISEGGGGDYGYTF

v_call: TRBV10-3
d_call: NA
j_call: TRBJ1-1
clone_size: NA
cdr3_nt: TGTGCCATCAGTGACCCCCGCGGCAACACTGAAGCTTTCTTT
cdr3_aa: CAISDPRGNTEAFF

v_call: TRBV15
d_call: NA
j_call: TRBJ1-1
clone_size: NA
cdr3_nt: TGTGCCACCAGCAGTGACAGTTCCATGAACACTGAAGCTTTCTTT
cdr3_aa: CATSSDSSMNTEAFF

v_call: TRBV6-2/TRBV6-3
d_call: NA
j_call: TRBJ1-1
clone_size: NA
cdr3_nt: TGTGCCAGCAGTTACTCTCGACTGCGGGGGCGCGTGAACACTGAAGCTTTCTTT
cdr3_aa: CASSYSRLRGRVNTEAFF

v_call: TRBV28
d_call: TRBD1
j_call: TRBJ2-1
clone_size: NA
cdr3_nt: TGTGCCAGCAGTTTCTTGACAGGGGTTGAGCAGTTCTTC
cdr3_aa: CASSFLTGVEQFF

v_call: TRBV6-2/TRBV6-3
d_call: NA
j_call: TRBJ2-1
clone_size: once
cdr3_nt: TGTGCCAGCAGTTCCACAGTCGGGGAACAGTTCTTC
cdr3_aa: CASSSTVGEQFF

v_call: TRBV7-9
d_call: TRBD1
j_call: TRBJ1-5
clone_size: NA
cdr3_nt: TGTGCCAGCAGCCCCGGACAGGGCGGCAGCAATCAGCCCCAGCATTTT
cdr3_aa: CASSPGQGGSNQPQHF

v_call: TRBV7-9
d_call: TRBD2
j_call: TRBJ2-1
clone_size: NA
cdr3_nt: TGTGCCAGCAAGCGGGAGGGCGGGAGTTCCTACAATGAGCAGTTCTTC
cdr3_aa: CASKREGGSSYNEQFF

v_call: TRBV2
d_call: NA
j_call: TRBJ1-1
clone_size: NA
cdr3_nt: TGTGCCAGCAGATGGGGGCAAGCCACTGAAGCTTTCTTT
cdr3_aa: CASRWGQATEAFF

v_call: TRBV19
d_call: NA
j_call: TRBJ1-5
clone_size: NA
cdr3_nt: TGTGCCAGTACCTCGGGCATCGGGAGCAATCAGCCCCAGCATTTT
cdr3_aa: CASTSGIGSNQPQHF

v_call: TRBV12-3/TRBV12-4
d_call: NA
j_call: TRBJ1-1
clone_size: NA
cdr3_nt: TGTGCCAGCTTCCCGGGGCTGAACACTGAAGCTTTCTTT
cdr3_aa: CASFPGLNTEAFF

v_call: TRBV5-8
d_call: NA
j_call: TRBJ2-5
clone_size: NA
cdr3_nt: TGTGCCGGACTTCTGAGGTCGACCCAGTACTTC
cdr3_aa: CAGLLRSTQYF

v_call: TRBV19
d_call: NA
j_call: TRBJ1-1
clone_size: NA
cdr3_nt: TGTGCCAGTAGGATACAGGGAAACACTGAAGCTTTCTTT
cdr3_aa: CASRIQGNTEAFF

v_call: TRBV19
d_call: NA
j_call: TRBJ1-2
clone_size: NA
cdr3_nt: TGTGCCAGTAGTCTAGGCCGGGGGGACTATGGCTACACCTTC
cdr3_aa: CASSLGRGDYGYTF

v_call: TRBV5-6
d_call: NA
j_call: TRBJ1-1
clone_size: NA
cdr3_nt: TGTGCCAGCAGTTCCACACTTAACACTGAAGCTTTCTTT
cdr3_aa: CASSSTLNTEAFF

v_call: TRBV30
d_call: TRBD2
j_call: TRBJ2-1
clone_size: NA
cdr3_nt: TGTGCCGTAATCTCCGGGACTAGCGGATACAATGAGCAGTTCTTC
cdr3_aa: CAVISGTSGYNEQFF

v_call: TRBV5-8
d_call: TRBD1
j_call: TRBJ1-2
clone_size: NA
cdr3_nt: TGTGCCAGCAGCTTAAACACGAGGGGGCAGAGCTATGGCTACACCTTC
cdr3_aa: CASSLNTRGQSYGYTF

v_call: TRBV19
d_call: TRBD1
j_call: TRBJ1-1
clone_size: NA
cdr3_nt: TGTGCCAGTAGTCCCGGGACAGGGGGGGCTGAAGCTTTCTTT
cdr3_aa: CASSPGTGGAEAFF